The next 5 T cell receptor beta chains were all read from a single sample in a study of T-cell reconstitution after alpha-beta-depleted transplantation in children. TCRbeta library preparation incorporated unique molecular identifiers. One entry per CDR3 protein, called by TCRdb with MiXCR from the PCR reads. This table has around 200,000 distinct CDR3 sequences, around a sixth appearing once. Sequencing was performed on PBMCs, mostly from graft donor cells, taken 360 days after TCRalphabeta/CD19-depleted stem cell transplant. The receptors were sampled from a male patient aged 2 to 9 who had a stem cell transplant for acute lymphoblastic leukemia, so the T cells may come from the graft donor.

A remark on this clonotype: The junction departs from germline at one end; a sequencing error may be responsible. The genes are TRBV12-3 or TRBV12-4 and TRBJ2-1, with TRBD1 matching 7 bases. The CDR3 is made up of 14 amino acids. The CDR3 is CASIPTGSYNGQFF. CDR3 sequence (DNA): TGTGCCAGCATCCCGACAGGGTCCTACAATGGGCAGTTCTTC.

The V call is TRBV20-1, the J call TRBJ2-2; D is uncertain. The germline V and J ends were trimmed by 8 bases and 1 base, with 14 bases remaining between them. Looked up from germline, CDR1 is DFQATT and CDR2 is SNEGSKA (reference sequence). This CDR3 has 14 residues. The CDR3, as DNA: TGCAGTTGCAGAAGCCTTAAGAACACCGGGGAGCTGTTTTTT. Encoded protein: CSCRSLKNTGELFF.

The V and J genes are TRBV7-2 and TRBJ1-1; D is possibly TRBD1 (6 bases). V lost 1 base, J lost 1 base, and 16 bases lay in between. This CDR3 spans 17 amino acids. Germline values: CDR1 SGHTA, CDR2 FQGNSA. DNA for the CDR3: TGTGCCAGCAGCTTAGTCCCAGGGGTAGGTGAGAACACTGAAGCTTTCTTT. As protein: CASSLVPGVGENTEAFF.

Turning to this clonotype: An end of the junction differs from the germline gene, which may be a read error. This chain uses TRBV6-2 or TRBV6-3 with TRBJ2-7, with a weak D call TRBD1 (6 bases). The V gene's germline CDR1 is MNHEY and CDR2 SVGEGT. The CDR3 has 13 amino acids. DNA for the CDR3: TGTGCCAGCAGTTCTCACGGGACACTTCGTTTCTCCTTC. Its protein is CASSSHGTLRFSF.

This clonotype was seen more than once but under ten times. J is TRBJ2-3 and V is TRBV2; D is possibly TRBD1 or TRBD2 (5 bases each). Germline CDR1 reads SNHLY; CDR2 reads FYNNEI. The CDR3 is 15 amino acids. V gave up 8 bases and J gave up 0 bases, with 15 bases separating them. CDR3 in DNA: TGTGCCAGCGACACGGGACGTGCTAGCACAGATACGCAGTATTTT. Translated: CASDTGRASTDTQYF.